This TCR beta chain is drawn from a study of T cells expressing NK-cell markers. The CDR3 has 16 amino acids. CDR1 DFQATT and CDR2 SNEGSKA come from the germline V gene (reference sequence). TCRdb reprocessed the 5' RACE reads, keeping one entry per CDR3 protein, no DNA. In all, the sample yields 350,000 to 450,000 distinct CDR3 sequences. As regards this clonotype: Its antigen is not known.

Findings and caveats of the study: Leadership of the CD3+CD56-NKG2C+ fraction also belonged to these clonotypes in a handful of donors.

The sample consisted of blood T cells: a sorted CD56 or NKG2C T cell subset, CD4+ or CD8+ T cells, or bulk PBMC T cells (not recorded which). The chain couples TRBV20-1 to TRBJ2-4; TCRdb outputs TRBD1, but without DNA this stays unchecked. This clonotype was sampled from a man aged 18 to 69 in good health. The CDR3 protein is CSAESRGTGSRNIQYF.